The TCR beta chain under discussion was sequenced for a study of blood T cell repertoires in COVID-19 (dated by TCRdb to the early 2020s). About the full investigation: The collaborator samples originated in the United States, Italy and Spain and spanned the acute and convalescent phases of COVID-19. Where HLA class I and class II types were available, the types were taken from metadata supplied by the sample provider, not from assay-based typing. Samples came from the ongoing ImmuneRACE study (first 160 participants) plus 1,254 subjects from 6 global collaborators. The repertoires were released in a freely available public database intended as a resource for research on the immune response to SARS-CoV-2. Sample metadata almost always included a de-identified subject ID, COVID-19 status, age in years and sex. Subjects who had been exposed to COVID-19, were actively infected with it, or had recovered from it provided the deeply sampled blood TCRbeta repertoires that made up the dataset. The material from the prospective study consisted of cDNA or gDNA derived from T cells, B-cell-depleted T cells, or PBMCs. Results the study describes overall, beyond this receptor: The quantity of clinical and demographic metadata differed by source and by participant and was supplied without curation.

TCRbeta CDR3 regions were amplified from genomic DNA by means of the immunoSEQ Assay, a bias-controlled multiplex PCR. The authors processed their data as follows. Within the assay, amplification of reference gene primers was used to estimate how many nucleated cells each sample contained. To quantify the absolute abundance of each unique TCRbeta CDR3 rearrangement, sequence reads were collapsed and filtered. Productive Simpson clonality was computed per sample as the square root of Simpson's diversity index over productive rearrangements. Drawn from immuneACCESS, this table holds only the in-frame rearrangements with V and J called that TCRdb kept. Clones are partly lost; checked studies trace under half to an unresolved V gene and leave the rest unexplained. V, J and clone size derive from that table, while D and trimming were established from the DNA sequence. Present in this sample are 300,000 or so clones, roughly 87% of which were seen just once. Roughly 1% of the sample is held by the ten biggest clonotypes.

Participants in the prospective study were aged roughly 18 to 100 years, lived in 20 to 30 United States geographic areas, and enrolled through a virtual design. In the prospective study, participants were assigned to cohorts based on the clinical history participants reported in a screening survey and a study questionnaire. For ImmuneRACE Cohort 3, a participant was defined as recovered based on two consecutive negative NP/OP PCR tests, clearance by a healthcare professional, or resolution of symptoms. Each participant in the prospective study had whole blood, serum and a nasopharyngeal or oropharyngeal swab collected by mobile phlebotomists. Additional blood draws and questionnaires over an approximately two-month period could optionally be provided by prospective study participants. Blood samples from the prospective study were shipped frozen or at room temperature prior to DNA extraction. The trim is 6 bases for V and 6 bases for J, with a gap of 18 bases between the germline ends. Measured from the cysteine to the phenylalanine, the CDR3 is 16 residues long. CDR3 DNA only is kept here, 48 bases in frame from base 1. Based on the germline V gene, the CDR1 and CDR2 sequences are MDHEN and SYDVKM.

This clone was seen just once. What this receptor recognizes is not known. Base-call qualities are not available, and no considerably larger clone is one nucleotide away. The source is a woman in her thirties who had recovered from COVID-19. The V and J genes are TRBV28 and TRBJ1-6, with no confidently assigned D gene. Sequenced material: PBMCs or T cells enriched from blood (not recorded which). The DNA sequence reads TGTGCCAGCAGGGACTCAACAAGGGTCTTTAATTCACCCCTCCACTTT. This is translated as CASRDSTRVFNSPLHF.